This T cell receptor (beta chain) was documented in a study of shared clonotypes between healthy human individuals. Whole-study context: CD4 naive and CD4 memory each took three plates per donor, while CD8 naive took two and CD8 memory one. Study outcomes and limitations: Only blood was sampled; tissue repertoires likely differ.

Nashville, Tennessee was home to all donors, who were Caucasian adults. Original processing notes: Junction-only sequences without quality scores were provided by ImmunoSEQ, so filtering was different. Only in-frame clones appear in the TCRdb table, and some are missing; sequencing was by immunoSEQ multiplex PCR. That table is the source of V, J and clone size, and D and trimming were worked out from the DNA. Among over 2 million clones, just under 95% were seen once, and the ten largest hold 0.37%. The CDR3 is 17 amino acids. The V and J ends lost 0 bases and 2 bases respectively, with 16 bases between them. From germline, CDR1 is SGHRS and CDR2 YFSETQ. Remarks on this clone: No antigen is known for it.

The chain joins TRBV5-1 to TRBJ2-3, with D possibly TRBD1 on 5 matching bases. The sequence came from a man aged 18 to 29 in good health. Some clones in this sample may be carry-over from other donors' samples. The sample comprised naive CD4+ T cells from PBMCs. Subset specified: CD45RA+ positively selected. CDR3 region: CASSLEARVSDTDTQYF. In DNA form, the CDR3 reads TGCGCCAGCAGCTTGGAGGCCAGGGTATCCGACACAGATACGCAGTATTTT.